This T cell receptor beta chain was sequenced for a study of early T cells in non-severe SARS-CoV-2 infection. Study overall: Sequencing was performed on bulk RNA from unsorted whole blood, leaving chains unpaired. Study-level points and caveats: The VDJdb matching leaned toward anti-spike CD8 responses and overlooked private and CD4 specificities.

A note on this clonotype: Its target is unknown.

Individual cDNA molecules received unique molecular identifiers during library preparation. TCRdb processed the 5' RACE reads anew with MiXCR; each CDR3 protein has one entry. The sample lists 60,000 to 75,000 distinct CDR3 sequences, about 9% occurring once. J was trimmed by 0 bases and V by 3 bases; bases with no gene match: 4. Germline loops: CDR1 LGHNA, CDR2 YSLEER. This CDR3 is built from 15 residues. Here the sequenced sample was whole blood, taken at baseline. This sequence joins TRBV4-3 and TRBJ2-5, with 7 bases identical to TRBD2. This clonotype originated in an adult who was a healthcare worker with PCR-confirmed SARS-CoV-2 infection or an uninfected control (not recorded which). The CDR3 sequence: CASSHEAGNQETQYF. The CDR3, as DNA: TGCGCCAGCAGCCATGAAGCGGGAAACCAAGAGACCCAGTACTTC.